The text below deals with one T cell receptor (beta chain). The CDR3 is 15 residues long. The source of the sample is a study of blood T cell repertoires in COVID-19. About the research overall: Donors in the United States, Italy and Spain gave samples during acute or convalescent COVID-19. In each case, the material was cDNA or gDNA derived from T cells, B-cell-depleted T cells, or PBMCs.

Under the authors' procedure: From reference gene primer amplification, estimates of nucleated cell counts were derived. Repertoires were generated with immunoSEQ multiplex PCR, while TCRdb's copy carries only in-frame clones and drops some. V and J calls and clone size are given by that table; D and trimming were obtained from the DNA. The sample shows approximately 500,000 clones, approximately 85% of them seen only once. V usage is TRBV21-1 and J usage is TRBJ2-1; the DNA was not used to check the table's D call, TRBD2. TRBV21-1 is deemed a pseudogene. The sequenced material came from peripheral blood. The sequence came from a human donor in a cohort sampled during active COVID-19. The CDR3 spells CASRSGRVLWNEQFF. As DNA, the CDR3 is TGTGCCAGCCGTAGCGGGAGGGTCCTCTGGAATGAGCAGTTCTTC.